Listed here is a single T cell receptor beta chain. The target antigen is unknown. The table came from immunoSEQ multiplex PCR; TCRdb's copy has only in-frame clones and leaves some out. The data contain roughly 130,000 clones, 88% of them seen just once; the ten biggest clones take up approximately 8%. The data belong to a study of T cell responses to AZD1222 COVID-19 vaccine. The CDR3 loop spans 12 amino acids. Trimming shortened V by 5 bases and J by 10 bases, and 9 bases separated the two germline ends. Germline values: CDR1 MNHEY, CDR2 SVGEGT. Study-level points and caveats: The sample set comprised mostly white British donors with more females, and clonal diversity was possibly underestimated. Spike-specific TCR breadth rose after two AZD1222 doses, and depth rose as well.

The receptor was isolated from an adult in good health. J is TRBJ1-6 and V is TRBV6-2 or TRBV6-3; D unclear. The sample here was peripheral blood, taken on day 0 of AZD1222 vaccination. The CDR3 nucleotides are TGTGCCAGCAGTACGACTAGATCACCCCTCCACTTT. It is translated as CASSTTRSPLHF.